These 8 T cell receptor beta chains originate from one sample sequenced in a study of shared clonotypes between healthy human individuals. TCRdb's table, derived via immunoSEQ multiplex PCR, lists solely in-frame clones and lacks some. The repertoire holds about 120,000 clones, with 55% to 80% as singletons. Sequencing was performed on memory CD8+ T cells sorted from blood. Subset reported: CD45RO+ cells pooled with CCR7-negative TemRA cells. The receptors derive from a woman under 40 in good health.

This chain joins TRBV28 and TRBJ1-4; the D gene is possibly TRBD1 (6 bases). V was shortened by 5 bases and J by 8 bases, with 24 bases between the two germline ends. The CDR3 sequence is 17 residues long. Germline CDR1 MDHEN, CDR2 SYDVKM. The CDR3 loop reads CASSTTLLNRVYEKLFF. The DNA of the CDR3 is TGTGCCAGCAGTACAACCTTACTCAACAGGGTCTACGAAAAACTGTTTTTT.

The CDR3, as DNA: TGTGCCATCAGCATGCGGGACTTTAGGGACGAGCAGTACTTC. This encodes CAISMRDFRDEQYF. V is TRBV10-3 and J is TRBJ2-7, with D tentatively TRBD2 (6 bases). CDR3 size: 14 residues. Germline V gene sequence: CDR1 ENHRY, CDR2 SYGVKD. Trimming removed 6 bases at V and 5 bases at J, with 17 bases between.

The chain joins TRBV5-1 to TRBJ2-4; D unclear. Germline loops: CDR1 SGHRS, CDR2 YFSETQ. This CDR3 contains 13 residues. Trimming pared 1 base from V and 8 bases from J, leaving 10 bases between. CDR3 DNA sequence: TGCGCCAGCAGCTTGTCTTTGTGGGACATTCAGTACTTC. Its translation is CASSLSLWDIQYF.

V is TRBV14 and J is TRBJ2-5, with TRBD1 as a possible D gene (5 bases). The J call may be in error: the DNA end matches TRBJ2-7 better. CDR1 SGHDN and CDR2 FVKESK come from the germline V gene. This CDR3 has 16 residues. The CDR3 spells CASSQALQVSPYEQYF. CDR3 nucleotides: TGTGCCAGCAGCCAAGCCTTACAGGTGTCACCCTACGAGCAGTACTTC.

The V gene is TRBV2, the J gene TRBJ2-3; D perhaps matches TRBD1 (6 bases). The CDR3 is made up of 14 amino acids. Trimming left V 8 bases short and J 0 bases short, with 12 bases between. In germline, CDR1 is SNHLY, CDR2 FYNNEI. In DNA, the CDR3 is TGTGCCAGCGGGACAAAGTTTAGCACAGATACGCAGTATTTT. Encoded protein: CASGTKFSTDTQYF.

The chain is built from TRBV6-1 and TRBJ2-7; no firm D call. Germline V lookup: CDR1 MNHNS, CDR2 SASEGT. V lost 6 bases, J lost 3 bases, and 12 bases lay in between. The CDR3 has 13 amino acids. CDR3 loop: CASSLILSYEQYF. The CDR3 nucleotides read TGTGCCAGCAGCCTGATCCTAAGCTACGAGCAGTACTTC.

CDR3 nucleotide sequence: TGTGCCAGTAGTGCCCAGGTGACAGGGAACGAGCAGTACTTC. Translating gives CASSAQVTGNEQYF. This chain joins TRBV19 and TRBJ2-5; 7 bases are a match to TRBD1. The J call may be faulty, since TRBJ2-7 better matches the DNA end. The CDR3 is 14 amino acids. Germline-derived CDR1 and CDR2 are LNHDA and SQIVND (reference sequence).

DNA for the CDR3: TGTGCCAGCAGTAAAGGACCGAATGGCGGCGAGCAGTACTTC. Protein product: CASSKGPNGGEQYF. The J gene is TRBJ2-5, the V gene TRBV25-1; no definite D call. The end of the DNA fits TRBJ2-7 better, so the J call may be wrong. CDR3 length: 14 amino acids. Germline CDR1 MGHDK, CDR2 SYGVNS.